The subject of this entry is one T cell receptor (beta chain). Its antigen remains unidentified. These data belong to a study of identical twins. Unique molecular identifiers were present on the cDNA, and a universal primer site came from template switching. TCRdb re-analysed the 5' RACE reads in MiXCR, keeping a single row per CDR3 protein. The sample lists around 470,000 distinct CDR3 sequences, approximately 15% occurring once. Germline V gives CDR1 SGHTA, CDR2 FQGNSA. V was trimmed by 1 base and J by 4 bases, leaving 13 bases between them. The CDR3 loop spans 16 amino acids. General observations from the study: Abundant beta clonotypes from cord blood bore fewer insertions; memory repertoires lacked this pattern. Weaker excess twin sharing was observed in beta out-of-frame sequences.

The same sample was also used in a study of yellow fever vaccine responses in identical twins.

This chain joins TRBV7-2 and TRBJ2-2; D unresolved. The clonotype originates from a woman under 30 in good health. Sequencing used CD4+ T cells sorted from blood. The chain's CDR3 is CASSLVPATVTGELFF. The CDR3 DNA reads TGTGCCAGCAGCTTAGTCCCAGCAACGGTCACCGGGGAGCTGTTTTTT. Using reference TRBV7-2 and TRBJ2-2 for the parts outside the CDR3, the full variable domain is GAGVSQSPSNKVTEKGKDVELRCDPISGHTALYWYRQSLGQGLEFLIYFQGNSAPDKSGLPSDRFSAERTGGSVSTLTIQRTQQEDSAVYLCASSLVPATVTGELFFGEGSRLTVL.